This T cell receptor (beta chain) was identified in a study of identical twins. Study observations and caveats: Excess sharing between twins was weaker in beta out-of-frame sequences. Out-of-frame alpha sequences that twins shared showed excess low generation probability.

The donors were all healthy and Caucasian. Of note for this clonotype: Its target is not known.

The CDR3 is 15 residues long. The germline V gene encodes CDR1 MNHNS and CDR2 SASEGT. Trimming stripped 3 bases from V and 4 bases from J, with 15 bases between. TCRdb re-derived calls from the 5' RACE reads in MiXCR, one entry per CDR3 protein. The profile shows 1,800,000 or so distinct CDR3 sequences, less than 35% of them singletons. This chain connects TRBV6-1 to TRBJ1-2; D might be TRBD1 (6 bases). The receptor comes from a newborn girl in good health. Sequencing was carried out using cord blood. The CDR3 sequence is CASSEVYETGYGYTF. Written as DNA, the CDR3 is TGTGCCAGCAGTGAGGTTTATGAGACAGGCTATGGCTACACCTTC.